The clone carrying this T cell receptor beta chain was counted only a few times. This sample is drawn from a study of blood T cell repertoires in COVID-19. Study information: Specimens from acute and convalescent COVID-19 originated in the United States, Italy and Spain.

The V end was cut by 3 bases, the J end by 7 bases, with 7 bases between. Germline V lookup: CDR1 PRHDT, CDR2 FYEKMQ (reference sequence). The CDR3 has 12 amino acids. The method was immunoSEQ multiplex PCR; TCRdb's version includes in-frame clones alone and lacks a portion of them. The data show 250,000 or so clones, with approximately 86% seen just once and more than 1.2% held by the top ten. Source material: peripheral blood. The receptor was isolated from an elderly man with acute or convalescent COVID-19. The chain couples TRBV13 to TRBJ2-1, with D possibly TRBD2 on 5 matching bases. The CDR3 coding sequence is TGTGCCAGCAGCTTTAGAGGGAATGAGCAGTTCTTC. This codes for CASSFRGNEQFF.